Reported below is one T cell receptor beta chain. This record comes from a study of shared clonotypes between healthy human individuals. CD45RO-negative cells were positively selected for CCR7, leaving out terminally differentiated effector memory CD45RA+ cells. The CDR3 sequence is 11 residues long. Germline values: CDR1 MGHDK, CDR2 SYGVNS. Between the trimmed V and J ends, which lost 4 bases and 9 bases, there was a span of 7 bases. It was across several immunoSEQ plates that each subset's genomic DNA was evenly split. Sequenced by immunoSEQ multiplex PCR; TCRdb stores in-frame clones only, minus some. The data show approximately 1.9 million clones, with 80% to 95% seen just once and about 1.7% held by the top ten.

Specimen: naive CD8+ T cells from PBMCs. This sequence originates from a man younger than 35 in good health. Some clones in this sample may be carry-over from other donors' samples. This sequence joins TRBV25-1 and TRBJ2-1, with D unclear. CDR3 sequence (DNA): TGTGCCAGCAGTGTAGGTATTGAGCAGTTCTTC. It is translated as CASSVGIEQFF.